Listed below are T cell receptor beta chains from one sample, sequenced in a study of shared clonotypes between healthy human individuals. Here immunoSEQ multiplex PCR was the method, and the copy in TCRdb shows in-frame clones only, minus some. This sample has 400,000 or so clones, with about 96% found just once. Source material: memory CD8+ T cells sorted from blood. Receptors were obtained from a young man in good health. Each CDR3 is given with its conserved first and last residue. Fields, in order: J gene, D gene, CDR3 length, clone size, V gene, CDR3 DNA, CDR3 protein. The D gene is left open where the match is weak. Size is omitted from some rows. Given values are once, few, many or a class for expanded clones.

J gene: TRBJ2-5
D gene: .
CDR3 length: 15
clone size: .
V gene: TRBV15
CDR3 DNA: TGTGCCACCAGCAGAGATCTTCGGGGCGGAGAGACCCAGTACTTC
CDR3 protein: CATSRDLRGGETQYF

J gene: TRBJ2-3
D gene: TRBD2
CDR3 length: 16
clone size: .
V gene: TRBV5-4
CDR3 DNA: TGTGCCAGCAGCCCGGAGCCCGGACTAGCGGGGACGGCGCAGTATTTT
CDR3 protein: CASSPEPGLAGTAQYF

J gene: TRBJ2-3
D gene: TRBD2
CDR3 length: 15
clone size: .
V gene: TRBV5-6
CDR3 DNA: TGTGCCAGCAGCTTTGCGGGAGTGAGCCCAGATACGCAGTATTTT
CDR3 protein: CASSFAGVSPDTQYF

J gene: TRBJ2-3
D gene: TRBD2
CDR3 length: 18
clone size: .
V gene: TRBV7-2
CDR3 DNA: TGTGCCAGCAGCTTACTCCCAGCTAGCGGGAGGGGGACAGATACGCAGTATTTT
CDR3 protein: CASSLLPASGRGTDTQYF

J gene: TRBJ2-7
D gene: TRBD2
CDR3 length: 16
clone size: .
V gene: TRBV4-1
CDR3 DNA: TGCGCCAGCAGCCAAGGGAGAGGTAGCGGGTACTACGAGCAGTACTTC
CDR3 protein: CASSQGRGSGYYEQYF

J gene: TRBJ1-3
D gene: .
CDR3 length: 14
clone size: .
V gene: TRBV7-9
CDR3 DNA: TGTGCCAGCAGCTTAGGGGACTCTGGAAACACCATATATTTT
CDR3 protein: CASSLGDSGNTIYF

J gene: TRBJ2-1
D gene: .
CDR3 length: 12
clone size: .
V gene: TRBV7-8
CDR3 DNA: TGTGCCAGCAGCGGACACTACAATGAGCAGTTCTTC
CDR3 protein: CASSGHYNEQFF

J gene: TRBJ1-6
D gene: .
CDR3 length: 15
clone size: .
V gene: TRBV5-1
CDR3 DNA: TGCGCCAGCAGCTTGGGGTCAGGGAGTAATTCACCCCTCCACTTT
CDR3 protein: CASSLGSGSNSPLHF

J gene: TRBJ2-2
D gene: .
CDR3 length: 13
clone size: .
V gene: TRBV19
CDR3 DNA: TGTGCCAGTAGTAAACGGGGCACCGGGGAGCTGTTTTTT
CDR3 protein: CASSKRGTGELFF

J gene: TRBJ2-7
D gene: TRBD2
CDR3 length: 16
clone size: .
V gene: TRBV15
CDR3 DNA: TGTGCCACCAGCAGTAAAAAAGCGGGAGGGCCATACGAGCAGTACTTC
CDR3 protein: CATSSKKAGGPYEQYF

J gene: TRBJ2-7
D gene: TRBD1
CDR3 length: 13
clone size: .
V gene: TRBV10-3
CDR3 DNA: TGTGCCATCAGTGAGACAGGGGGCTACGAGCAGTACTTC
CDR3 protein: CAISETGGYEQYF

J gene: TRBJ2-3
D gene: .
CDR3 length: 15
clone size: .
V gene: TRBV4-2
CDR3 DNA: TGTGCCAGCAGCCAAGGAGGGTTTAGCACAGATACGCAGTATTTT
CDR3 protein: CASSQGGFSTDTQYF

J gene: TRBJ2-1
D gene: .
CDR3 length: 17
clone size: .
V gene: TRBV4-2
CDR3 DNA: TGTGCCAGCAGCCAAGATAGGACCCCAGGGATTTACAATGAGCAGTTCTTC
CDR3 protein: CASSQDRTPGIYNEQFF

J gene: TRBJ2-3
D gene: .
CDR3 length: 13
clone size: once
V gene: TRBV7-3
CDR3 DNA: TGTGCCAGCAGCTTAAAGGGGGGGGGTAGGCAGTATTTT
CDR3 protein: CASSLKGGGRQYF

J gene: TRBJ2-4
D gene: TRBD2
CDR3 length: 16
clone size: .
V gene: TRBV28
CDR3 DNA: TGTGCCAGCAGTTTATACGGGAGGGCCGCCAAAAACATTCAGTACTTC
CDR3 protein: CASSLYGRAAKNIQYF

J gene: TRBJ2-1
D gene: TRBD1
CDR3 length: 17
clone size: .
V gene: TRBV6-1
CDR3 DNA: TGTGCCAGCAGTGAAGCAGCGGACAGGTTGCGGACTAATGAGCAGTTCTTC
CDR3 protein: CASSEAADRLRTNEQFF

J gene: TRBJ2-7
D gene: .
CDR3 length: 16
clone size: .
V gene: TRBV28
CDR3 DNA: TGTGCCAGCAGTTTAGGTCCGTTACTAGCCACCTACGAGCAGTACTTC
CDR3 protein: CASSLGPLLATYEQYF

J gene: TRBJ1-3
D gene: TRBD1
CDR3 length: 15
clone size: .
V gene: TRBV5-6
CDR3 DNA: TGTGCCAGCAGAAGGGGGACAGGGCCAAGAAACACCATATATTTT
CDR3 protein: CASRRGTGPRNTIYF